These 19 T cell receptor beta chains were all obtained from the same sample, sequenced in a study of identical twins (dated by TCRdb to between 2015 and 2016). The library was made by 5' RACE. The listed sequencing device is Illumina HiSeq 2000. TCRdb trimmed the raw reads at Q25, called clones with MiXCR and kept productive beta chains. Rows are unified per CDR3 protein, each entry keeping the most common DNA and genes. The sample table holds under 800,000 distinct CDR3 sequences, of which 21% were seen once. The top ten hold roughly 4.3% of the sample. These data were also filed under a second study, of T cells expressing NK-cell markers.

The sample consisted of PBMCs. Every receptor here comes from a woman under 30 in good health.

This clonotype showed up just a few times. V and J are TRBV29-1 and TRBJ1-2, with D perhaps matching TRBD1 (6 bases). Looked up from germline, CDR1 is SQVTM and CDR2 is ANQGSEA. There are 12 residues in the CDR3. Trimming cost V 7 bases and J 5 bases, with 14 bases left between them. This chain's CDR3 is CSDEGGGYGYTF. The CDR3 coding sequence is TGCAGCGATGAGGGGGGGGGATATGGCTACACCTTC.

There are a few counts of this clonotype. This chain connects TRBV20-1 to TRBJ2-5, with D maybe TRBD1 (6 bases). There are 13 residues in the CDR3. The V gene lost 6 bases and the J gene lost 2 bases, with 13 bases spanning the gap. CDR1 and CDR2 (germline): DFQATT, SNEGSKA (reference sequence). CDR3 loop: CSAKRQAQETQYF. The CDR3 DNA follows: TGCAGTGCGAAACGACAGGCACAAGAGACCCAGTACTTC.

The rearrangement uses TRBV7-2 and TRBJ2-3, with D possibly TRBD1 on 5 matching bases. Germline-derived CDR1 and CDR2 are SGHTA and FQGNSA. Trimming stripped 2 bases from V and 4 bases from J, with 13 bases between. The CDR3 length is 15 residues. CDR3 DNA sequence: TGTGCCAGCAGCTTAACCGGACACGCTTCAGATACGCAGTATTTT. Translated: CASSLTGHASDTQYF. Together with reference TRBV7-2 and TRBJ2-3, the CDR3 gives the full variable domain: GAGVSQSPSNKVTEKGKDVELRCDPISGHTALYWYRQSLGQGLEFLIYFQGNSAPDKSGLPSDRFSAERTGGSVSTLTIQRTQQEDSAVYLCASSLTGHASDTQYFGPGTRLTVL.

The rearrangement links TRBV5-1 to TRBJ2-3; a weak D match, TRBD1 (5 bases). This CDR3 comprises 14 residues. Trimming took 0 bases from V and 4 from J, leaving 9 bases between them. CDR1 SGHRS and CDR2 YFSETQ come from the germline V gene. The CDR3 DNA is TGCGCCAGCAGCTTGGACGTGACAGCAGATACGCAGTATTTT. Its protein product is CASSLDVTADTQYF.

The chain carries TRBV20-1 and TRBJ1-4, with a weak D call TRBD1 (5 bases). Germline loops: CDR1 DFQATT, CDR2 SNEGSKA (reference sequence). Between the trimmed V and J ends, which lost 3 bases and 2 bases, there was a span of 13 bases. The CDR3 runs to 15 residues. This CDR3 reads CSASAGRWTNEKLFF. CDR3 DNA sequence: TGCAGTGCTAGCGCAGGGCGGTGGACTAATGAAAAACTGTTTTTT.

The chain links TRBV7-2 to TRBJ2-3, with TRBD2 as a possible D gene (8 bases). The germline V gene has CDR1 SGHTA and CDR2 FQGNSA. This CDR3 contains 16 residues. Trimming took off 5 bases at V and 5 bases at J, with 20 bases between the two ends. The CDR3 is CASSTGDWAGGDTQYF. As DNA, the CDR3 is TGTGCCAGCAGCACAGGGGACTGGGCGGGGGGAGATACGCAGTATTTT.

This clonotype was seen only a few times. The rearrangement uses TRBV7-6 and TRBJ2-1, with D perhaps matching TRBD2 (5 bases). The CDR3 is made up of 15 amino acids. CDR1 SGHVS and CDR2 FNYEAQ come from the germline V gene. Trimming pared 5 bases from V and 9 bases from J, leaving 20 bases between. CDR3 amino acids: CASSVDTAATAEQFF. The CDR3 region has the DNA TGTGCCAGCAGCGTCGATACAGCGGCCACAGCTGAGCAGTTCTTC.

This clonotype has a handful of counts. The rearrangement joins TRBV6-5 to TRBJ1-1, with a possible D match to TRBD1 (6 bases). The germline V gene has CDR1 MNHEY and CDR2 SVGAGI. The CDR3 contains 12 residues. Trimming removed 2 bases from V and 8 bases from J, with 9 bases in between. CDR3 protein: CASSYPGQEAFF. Written as DNA, the CDR3 is TGTGCCAGCAGTTACCCCGGACAGGAAGCTTTCTTT.

This clonotype was found a few times. The chain carries TRBV20-1 and TRBJ2-3, with TRBD2 as a possible D gene (5 bases). This CDR3 comprises 13 residues. The germline V gene has CDR1 DFQATT and CDR2 SNEGSKA (reference sequence). Trimming took 6 bases from V and 2 from J, leaving 12 bases between them. The DNA of the CDR3 is TGCAGTGCCACCAGCGGTATCACAGATACGCAGTATTTT. Encoded protein: CSATSGITDTQYF.

This clonotype was observed many times. The rearrangement joins TRBV5-6 to TRBJ1-1; D call uncertain. V lost 0 bases and J 0 bases, leaving 6 bases between the germline ends. The germline gives CDR1 SGHDT, CDR2 YYEEEE. The CDR3 length is 14 residues. Here the CDR3 DNA reads TGTGCCAGCAGCTTGGATCGGATGAACACTGAAGCTTTCTTT. It specifies CASSLDRMNTEAFF. The full variable domain, in which reference TRBV5-6 and TRBJ1-1 provide the parts outside the CDR3, is DAGVTQSPTHLIKTRGQQVTLRCSPKSGHDTVSWYQQALGQGPQFIFQYYEEEERQRGNFPDRFSGHQFPNYSSELNVNALLLGDSALYLCASSLDRMNTEAFFGQGTRLTVV.

This clonotype was observed a few times. V is TRBV20-1 and J is TRBJ2-1; the match to TRBD1 covers 12 bases. After removal of 3 bases from V and 8 bases from J, the junction contained 8 bases not matched to a gene. The germline V gene has CDR1 DFQATT and CDR2 SNEGSKA (reference sequence). This CDR3 contains 15 residues. The CDR3 reads CSASEPGTGGDEQFF. CDR3 DNA sequence: TGCAGTGCTAGCGAACCCGGGACAGGGGGCGATGAGCAGTTCTTC.

This clonotype has ten or more counts. The chain is built from TRBV5-1 and TRBJ2-7, with D unresolved. The CDR3 has 15 residues. Trimming removed 0 bases from V and 2 bases from J, with 12 bases in between. Germline assignment: CDR1 SGHRS and CDR2 YFSETQ. The CDR3 region is CASSLARAVTYEQYF. For the CDR3, the DNA is TGCGCCAGCAGCTTGGCCCGCGCGGTCACCTACGAGCAGTACTTC.

A remark on this clonotype: One junction end does not reproduce the germline sequence, and a read error may be involved. The chain employs TRBV5-1 and TRBJ2-7; maybe TRBD1 (6 bases). The CDR3 loop spans 15 amino acids. The germline V gene encodes CDR1 SGHRS and CDR2 YFSETQ. The CDR3 DNA reads TGCGCCAGCGGCTTGGGTCAGGGGTCCCCGGCCGAGCAGTACTTC. Protein: CASGLGQGSPAEQYF.

This clonotype has a handful of counts. The V and J genes are TRBV19 and TRBJ2-1; 7 nucleotides match TRBD1. J lost 6 bases, V lost 5 bases, and 10 bases had no gene match. This CDR3 is built from 15 residues. From germline, CDR1 is LNHDA and CDR2 SQIVND (reference sequence). DNA for the CDR3: TGTGCCAGTAGTCCGATCCTAGGGGGCTCCAATGAGCAGTTCTTC. Amino acids: CASSPILGGSNEQFF.

This clonotype has a count of ten or more. The V and J genes are TRBV7-8 and TRBJ2-1; D is undetermined. This CDR3 has 12 amino acids. Between the trimmed V and J ends, which lost 1 base and 7 bases, there was a span of 5 bases. Germline V gives CDR1 SGHVS, CDR2 FQNEAQ. The CDR3 reads CASSLVLNEQFF. The CDR3 DNA reads TGTGCCAGCAGCTTAGTCCTGAATGAGCAGTTCTTC.

CDR3: CSAELGTYNEQFF. DNA of the CDR3: TGCAGTGCTGAACTAGGGACCTACAATGAGCAGTTCTTC. V is TRBV20-1 and J is TRBJ2-1, with D maybe TRBD2 (5 bases). Between the trimmed V and J ends, which lost 5 bases and 2 bases, there was a span of 10 bases. In germline, CDR1 is DFQATT, CDR2 SNEGSKA (reference sequence). CDR3 length: 13 residues.

V gene TRBV12-2 combines with J gene TRBJ2-5; the D call of TRBD1 is as the table states it, not checked on the DNA. TRBV12-2 is listed as a pseudogene. This CDR3 is built from 14 residues. In DNA, the CDR3 is TGTGCAAGTCGCTTAGTACAGGGACGAGAGACCCAGTACTTC. Translating gives CASRLVQGRETQYF.

This clonotype was found once. This chain connects TRBV7-2 to TRBJ2-1, with D possibly being TRBD2 (6 bases). The CDR3 consists of 15 residues. The V and J ends lost 3 bases and 5 bases respectively, with 14 bases between them. Per the germline V gene, CDR1 is SGHTA and CDR2 is FQGNSA. The CDR3 reads CASSFRKEGDNEQFF. CDR3 in DNA: TGTGCCAGCAGCTTCCGTAAGGAGGGCGACAATGAGCAGTTCTTC.

The chain combines TRBV7-2 with TRBJ2-2; D is perhaps TRBD1 (6 bases). Germline values: CDR1 SGHTA, CDR2 FQGNSA. The CDR3 loop spans 15 amino acids. The ends were cut back, 3 bases at V and 1 base at J, with 9 bases in the middle. This chain's CDR3 is CASSFIGGNTGELFF. CDR3 nucleotides: TGTGCCAGCAGCTTCATAGGGGGGAACACCGGGGAGCTGTTTTTT.